Given below is one T cell receptor (beta chain) in context. The data were taken from a study of CD8 T cells in Susac syndrome. cDNA came from about 0.5 to 1 ug RNA primed by random hexamers. Amplification of TCR beta CDR3 was carried out by immunoSEQ multiplex PCR, which covered 54 Vbeta and 13 Jbeta segments. TCRdb re-called the immunoSEQ multiplex PCR reads with MiXCR, one entry per CDR3 protein. The repertoire holds 150,000 or so distinct CDR3 sequences, with about 96% as singletons. This receptor was taken from a human donor with Susac syndrome. Sequencing was performed on CD4+ T cells from PBMCs.

CDR3 region: CASSQSRLSQETQYF. The DNA of the CDR3 is TGTGCCAGCAGCCAATCACGGCTTAGCCAAGAGACCCAGTACTTC. V gene TRBV4-2 combines with J gene TRBJ2-5; D gene unclear. V gave up 2 bases and J gave up 1 base, with 11 bases separating them. Germline CDR1 is LGHNA and CDR2 is YNFKEQ. The CDR3 runs 15 residues.